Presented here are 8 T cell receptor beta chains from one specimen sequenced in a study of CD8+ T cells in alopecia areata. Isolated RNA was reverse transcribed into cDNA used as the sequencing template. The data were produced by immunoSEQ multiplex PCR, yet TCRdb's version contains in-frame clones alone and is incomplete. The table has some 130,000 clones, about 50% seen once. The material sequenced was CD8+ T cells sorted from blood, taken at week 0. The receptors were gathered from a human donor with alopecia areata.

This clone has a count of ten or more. CDR3 sequence: CASSLTVDGANGYTF. The CDR3 coding sequence is TGTGCCAGCAGCTTAACGGTTGACGGGGCCAATGGCTACACCTTC. The gene calls are TRBV7-3 and TRBJ1-2; a possible D gene is TRBD1 (5 bases). The CDR3 length is 15 residues. Trimming took 0 bases from V and 6 from J, leaving 14 bases between them. Germline V gene data show CDR1 as SGHTA and CDR2 as FQGTGA. Drawing the rest from reference TRBV7-3 and TRBJ1-2, the complete variable domain is GAGVSQTPSNKVTEKGKYVELRCDPISGHTALYWYRQSLGQGPEFLIYFQGTGAADDSGLPNDRFFAVRPEGSVSTLKIQRTERGDSAVYLCASSLTVDGANGYTFGSGTRLTVV.

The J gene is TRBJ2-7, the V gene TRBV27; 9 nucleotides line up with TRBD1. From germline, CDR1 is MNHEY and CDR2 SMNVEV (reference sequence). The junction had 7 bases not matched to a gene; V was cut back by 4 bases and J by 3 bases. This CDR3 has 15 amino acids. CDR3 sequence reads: CASSSRDRVGYEQYF. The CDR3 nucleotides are TGTGCCAGCAGTTCCCGGGACAGGGTTGGCTACGAGCAGTACTTC.

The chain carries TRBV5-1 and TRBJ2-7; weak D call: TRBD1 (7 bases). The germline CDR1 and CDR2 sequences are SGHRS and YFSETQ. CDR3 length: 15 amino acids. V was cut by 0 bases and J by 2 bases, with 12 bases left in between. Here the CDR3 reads CASSLVGRGAYEQYF. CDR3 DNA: TGCGCCAGCAGCTTGGTCGGCAGGGGGGCCTACGAGCAGTACTTC. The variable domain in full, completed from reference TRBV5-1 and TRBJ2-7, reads KAGVTQTPRYLIKTRGQQVTLSCSPISGHRSVSWYQQTPGQGLQFLFEYFSETQRNKGNFPGRFSGRQFSNSRSEMNVSTLELGDSALYLCASSLVGRGAYEQYFGPGTRLTVT.

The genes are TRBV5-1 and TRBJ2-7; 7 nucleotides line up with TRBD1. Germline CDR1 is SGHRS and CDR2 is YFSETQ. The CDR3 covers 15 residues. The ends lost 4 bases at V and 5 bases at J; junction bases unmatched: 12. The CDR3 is CASSTPTGNYHEQYF. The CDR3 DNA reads TGCGCCAGCAGCACCCCGACAGGGAATTACCACGAGCAGTACTTC.

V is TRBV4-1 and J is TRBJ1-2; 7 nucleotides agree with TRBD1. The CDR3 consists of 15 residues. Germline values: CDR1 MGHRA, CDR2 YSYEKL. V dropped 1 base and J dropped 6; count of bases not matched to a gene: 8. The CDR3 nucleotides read TGCGCCAGCAGCCAAGGTCGCCAGGGGGTAAATGGCTACACCTTC. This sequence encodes CASSQGRQGVNGYTF.

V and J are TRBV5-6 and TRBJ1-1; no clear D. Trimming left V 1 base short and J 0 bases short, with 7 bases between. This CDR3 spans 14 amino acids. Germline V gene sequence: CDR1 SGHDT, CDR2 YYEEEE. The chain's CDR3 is CASSLYNVNTEAFF. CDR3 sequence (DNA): TGTGCCAGCAGCTTGTACAACGTGAACACTGAAGCTTTCTTT.

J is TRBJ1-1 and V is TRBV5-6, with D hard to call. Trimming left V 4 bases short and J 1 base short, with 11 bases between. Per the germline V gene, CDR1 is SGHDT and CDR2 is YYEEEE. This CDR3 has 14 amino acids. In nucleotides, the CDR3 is TGTGCCAGCAGCACGGGGATGGGGAACACTGAAGCTTTCTTT. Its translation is CASSTGMGNTEAFF.

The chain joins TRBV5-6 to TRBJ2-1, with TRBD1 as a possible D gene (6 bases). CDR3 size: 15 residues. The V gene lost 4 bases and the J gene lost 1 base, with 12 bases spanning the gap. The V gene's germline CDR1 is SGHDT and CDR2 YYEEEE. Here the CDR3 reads CASSARTASYNEQFF. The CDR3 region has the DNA TGTGCCAGCAGCGCCCGGACAGCTTCCTACAATGAGCAGTTCTTC.